This entry features one TCR beta chain sequence. Assignment of participants to cohorts was predicated upon participant-reported clinical history. Per the original data handling: By means of reference gene primer amplification, nucleated cell counts were estimated. Profiling relied on immunoSEQ multiplex PCR, and the TCRdb table lists in-frame clones only, not all of them. From that table come the V and J calls and clone size; the DNA was used to work out D and trimming. The sample consists of 150,000 to 200,000 clones, 76% of them appearing once. The junction had 11 bases not matched to a gene; V was cut back by 4 bases and J by 2 bases. Looked up from germline, CDR1 is WNHNN and CDR2 is SYGVQD (reference sequence). The length of the CDR3 is 17 residues. The data originate from a study of blood T cell repertoires in COVID-19. Overall study context: Samples taken during acute and convalescent COVID-19 were collected in the United States, Italy and Spain. The analysed material was cDNA or gDNA that came from T cells, B-cell-depleted T cells, or PBMCs.

This rearrangement joins TRBV10-1 to TRBJ2-7; TRBD1 matches at 10 bases. The sample consisted of PBMCs or T cells enriched from blood (not recorded which). This receptor was taken from a woman aged 45-65 years with acute COVID-19. The CDR3 region is CASSARGDRGFTYEQYV. For the CDR3, the DNA is TGCGCCAGCAGTGCCCGTGGGGACAGGGGATTCACCTACGAGCAGTACGTC.